This T cell receptor beta chain is drawn from a study of shared clonotypes between healthy human individuals. The length of the CDR3 is 16 residues. J lost 2 bases, V lost 6 bases, and 9 bases had no gene match. Looked up from germline, CDR1 is SGHAT and CDR2 is FQDESV (reference sequence). Some clones are missing from TCRdb's copy, which holds only in-frame ones; the method was immunoSEQ multiplex PCR. The sample shows some 2 million clones, roughly 94% of them seen only once. Naive CD8 cells lacked CD45RO and underwent positive selection for CCR7, leaving out terminally differentiated effector memory CD45RA+ cells.

Specimen: naive CD8+ T cells sorted from blood. The chain combines TRBV11-1 with TRBJ2-3, with TRBD1 matching over 9 bases. This receptor was taken from a man younger than 30 in good health. The CDR3 is CASRPTGGFITDTQYF. CDR3 sequence (DNA): TGTGCCAGCAGACCTACAGGGGGCTTCATCACAGATACGCAGTATTTT.